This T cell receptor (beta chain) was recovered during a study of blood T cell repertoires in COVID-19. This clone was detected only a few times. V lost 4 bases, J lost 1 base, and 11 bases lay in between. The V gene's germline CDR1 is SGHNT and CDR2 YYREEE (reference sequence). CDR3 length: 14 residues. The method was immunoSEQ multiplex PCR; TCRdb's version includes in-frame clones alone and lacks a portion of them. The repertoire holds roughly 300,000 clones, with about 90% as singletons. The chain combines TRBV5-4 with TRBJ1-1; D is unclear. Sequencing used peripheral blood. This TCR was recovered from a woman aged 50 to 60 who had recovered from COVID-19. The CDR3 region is CASSPWASNTEAFF. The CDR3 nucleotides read TGTGCCAGCAGCCCTTGGGCCTCGAACACTGAAGCTTTCTTT.